What follows are 25 T cell receptor beta chains derived from one specimen sequenced in a study of blood T cell repertoires in COVID-19. Here immunoSEQ multiplex PCR was the method, and the copy in TCRdb shows in-frame clones only, minus some. The table shows 120,000 to 150,000 clones, with about 80% occurring only once. Input material: peripheral blood. These receptors originate from a man aged 45-65 years with acute or convalescent COVID-19.

V and J are TRBV2 and TRBJ1-1; D is unclear. CDR3 length equals 13 residues. Per the germline V gene, CDR1 is SNHLY and CDR2 is FYNNEI. Trimming shortened V by 4 bases and J by 1 base, and 7 bases separated the two germline ends. CDR3 bases: TGTGCCAGCAGTGCAGGCCAGAACACTGAAGCTTTCTTT. Its protein product is CASSAGQNTEAFF.

The J gene is TRBJ2-3, the V gene TRBV2, with D possibly TRBD1 on 6 matching bases. Germline V CDR1 and CDR2: SNHLY, FYNNEI. Trimming removed 4 bases at V and 4 bases at J, with 15 bases between. The CDR3 runs 15 residues. This CDR3 reads CASSVGQGMADTQYF. Written as DNA, the CDR3 is TGTGCCAGCAGTGTCGGGCAGGGGATGGCAGATACGCAGTATTTT.

The chain is built from TRBV30 and TRBJ1-4; the D gene is possibly TRBD1 (5 bases). This CDR3 is 15 amino acids long. CDR1 and CDR2 from the germline V gene are GTSNPN and SVGIG (reference sequence). The V and J ends lost 0 bases and 3 bases respectively, with 11 bases between them. The DNA of the CDR3 is TGTGCCTGGAGTGTCAGGGTTTTCGCTAATGAAAAACTGTTTTTT. Translating it yields CAWSVRVFANEKLFF.

The chain carries TRBV28 and TRBJ1-4, with D hard to call. CDR3 length: 14 residues. V lost 2 bases and J 7 bases, leaving 11 bases between the germline ends. Germline assignment: CDR1 MDHEN and CDR2 SYDVKM. The CDR3: CASSLDRAAEKLFF. The CDR3 DNA reads TGTGCCAGCAGTTTAGATCGCGCTGCTGAAAAACTGTTTTTT.

J is TRBJ1-2 and V is TRBV19, with a weak D call TRBD1 (6 bases). Germline V gene sequence: CDR1 LNHDA, CDR2 SQIVND (reference sequence). V shed 5 bases and J shed 0 bases, with 13 bases lying between them. The CDR3 length is 15 residues. The CDR3 reads CASSVDRQANYGYTF. In nucleotides, the CDR3 is TGTGCCAGTAGTGTCGACAGACAGGCTAACTATGGCTACACCTTC.

The chain recombines TRBV9 with TRBJ1-1; D is possibly TRBD1 (6 bases). V lost 4 bases, J lost 1 base, and 11 bases lay in between. The V gene's germline CDR1 is SGDLS and CDR2 YYNGEE. The CDR3 has 14 amino acids. CDR3 residues: CASSPQQGNTEAFF. CDR3 nucleotide sequence: TGTGCCAGCAGCCCTCAACAGGGGAACACTGAAGCTTTCTTT.

This chain links TRBV4-1 with TRBJ2-5; no firm D call. This CDR3 is built from 14 residues. Germline assignment: CDR1 MGHRA and CDR2 YSYEKL. V shed 4 bases and J shed 4 bases, with 13 bases lying between them. The CDR3 loop is CASSLITFRETQYF. DNA for the CDR3: TGCGCCAGCAGCCTGATCACTTTTCGAGAGACCCAGTACTTC.

The chain joins TRBV14 to TRBJ1-1, with D perhaps matching TRBD1 (5 bases). Germline CDR1 reads SGHDN; CDR2 reads FVKESK. V lost 5 bases to trimming and J lost 4 bases, with 11 bases between them. CDR3 length: 13 residues. The CDR3 loop reads CASSFHQGTEAFF. DNA for the CDR3: TGTGCCAGCAGCTTCCACCAGGGCACTGAAGCTTTCTTT.

The CDR3 DNA follows: TGTGCCAGCAGCGGGCCCCCTCAAGGCGGCTACACCTTC. Translation gives CASSGPPQGGYTF. The chain links TRBV5-4 to TRBJ1-2; D remains unclear. Germline V CDR1 and CDR2: SGHNT, YYREEE (reference sequence). This CDR3 contains 13 residues. Trimming shortened V by 4 bases and J by 8 bases, and 15 bases separated the two germline ends.

This chain links TRBV5-1 with TRBJ1-1; D gene unclear. The V gene lost 0 bases and the J gene lost 1 base, with 10 bases spanning the gap. CDR3 length equals 15 residues. Germline V gene lookup returns CDR1 SGHRS and CDR2 YFSETQ. The CDR3 reads CASSLERPGNTEAFF. In DNA, the CDR3 is TGCGCCAGCAGCTTGGAGAGGCCCGGGAACACTGAAGCTTTCTTT.

Concerning this clone: The sample holds other DNA sequences that translate to the same CDR3. This rearrangement joins TRBV5-1 to TRBJ1-2; 10 positions match TRBD1. Germline V CDR1 and CDR2: SGHRS, YFSETQ. The CDR3 is 14 amino acids. The trim removed 4 bases at V and 7 bases at J, leaving 7 bases unmatched. CDR3 DNA sequence: TGCGCCAGCAGCCTGGACGGACAGGGGGGTGGCTACACCTTC. Translated: CASSLDGQGGGYTF.

The chain joins TRBV2 to TRBJ2-7; 11 bases are shared with TRBD2. The CDR3 sequence is 15 residues long. CDR1 is SNHLY, CDR2 FYNNEI, per germline. With V trimmed by 7 bases and J by 3 bases, 8 bases remained unmatched. The CDR3 DNA reads as TGTGCCAGCACCCGGGGGGGACTAGCGGTCTACGAGCAGTACTTC. This encodes CASTRGGLAVYEQYF.

V gene TRBV6-5 combines with J gene TRBJ2-1, with 9 bases lining up with TRBD2. The CDR3 length is 15 residues. Trimming took 2 bases from V and 4 from J; bases not matched to a gene: 3. The V gene's germline CDR1 is MNHEY and CDR2 SVGAGI. The CDR3 region is CASSYRLAGYNEQFF. Here the CDR3 DNA reads TGTGCCAGCAGTTACAGGCTAGCGGGATACAATGAGCAGTTCTTC.

The genes are TRBV25-1 and TRBJ1-6; the match to TRBD1 covers 11 bases. CDR3 length equals 17 residues. V shed 2 bases and J 9 bases; nucleotides not matched to a gene: 9. Germline V lookup: CDR1 MGHDK, CDR2 SYGVNS. CDR3 DNA sequence: TGTGCCAGCAGTGAACGAGTTGGAGGGACAGGGGGTTCACCCCTCCACTTT. It is translated as CASSERVGGTGGSPLHF. Using reference TRBV25-1 and TRBJ1-6 for the parts outside the CDR3, the full variable domain is EADIYQTPRYLVIGTGKKITLECSQTMGHDKMYWYQQDPGMELHLIHYSYGVNSTEKGDLSSESTVSRIRTEHFPLTLESARPSHTSQYLCASSERVGGTGGSPLHFGNGTRLTVT.

The chain is built from TRBV15 and TRBJ1-1; no reliable D call. Germline values: CDR1 LNHNV, CDR2 YYDKDF (reference sequence). The ends were cut back, 0 bases at V and 8 bases at J, with 10 bases in the middle. The CDR3 has 13 amino acids. The CDR3 DNA is TGTGCCACCAGCAGAGATCCGGCCAGGGAAGCTTTCTTT. Its translation is CATSRDPAREAFF.

The chain carries TRBV18 and TRBJ1-5; D possibly corresponds to TRBD1 (6 bases). Trimming cost V 6 bases and J 4 bases, with 13 bases left between them. The CDR3 totals 14 residues. CDR1 is KGHSH, CDR2 LQKENI, per germline. This chain's CDR3 is CASSQWDTNQPQHF. The CDR3 region has the DNA TGTGCCAGCTCGCAGTGGGACACAAATCAGCCCCAGCATTTT. Supplemented by reference TRBV18 and TRBJ1-5, the full variable domain reads NAGVMQNPRHLVRRRGQEARLRCSPMKGHSHVYWYRQLPEEGLKFMVYLQKENIIDESGMPKERFSAEFPKEGPSILRIQQVVRGDSAAYFCASSQWDTNQPQHFGDGTRLSIL.

V usage is TRBV6-1 and J usage is TRBJ1-5; D is perhaps TRBD1 (5 bases). Germline CDR1 is MNHNS and CDR2 is SASEGT. The CDR3 consists of 14 residues. The V gene lost 2 bases and the J gene lost 6 bases, with 11 bases spanning the gap. The DNA for the CDR3 is TGTGCCAGCAGTGAAAAACAGGTTCGTCAGCCCCAGCATTTT. It is translated as CASSEKQVRQPQHF.

This clone was seen a single time. This chain connects TRBV2 to TRBJ2-5, with 10 bases lining up with TRBD1. The ends lost 7 bases at V and 4 bases at J; junction bases unmatched: 9. Per the germline V gene, CDR1 is SNHLY and CDR2 is FYNNEI. The CDR3 spans 15 residues. CDR3 nucleotides: TGTGCCAGCAAGAAAACGACAGGGGGCAGAGAGACCCAGTACTTC. Its translation: CASKKTTGGRETQYF.

The V and J genes are TRBV10-3 and TRBJ1-2, with D maybe TRBD1 (5 bases). The CDR3 is 14 amino acids. Between the trimmed V and J ends, which lost 3 bases and 4 bases, there was a span of 12 bases. Germline loops: CDR1 ENHRY, CDR2 SYGVKD. The CDR3 loop reads CAISDSGSSYGYTF. The CDR3 DNA reads TGTGCCATCAGTGATTCAGGGTCGTCCTATGGCTACACCTTC.

The V gene is TRBV14, the J gene TRBJ1-2, with D unclear. The CDR3 contains 12 residues. V gave up 0 bases and J gave up 8 bases, with 7 bases separating them. Germline V gene sequence: CDR1 SGHDN, CDR2 FVKESK. The CDR3 region is CASSQDRRGYTF. CDR3 bases: TGTGCCAGCAGCCAAGATCGCAGAGGCTACACCTTC.

The rearrangement links TRBV5-5 to TRBJ1-6; D gene unclear. Trimming removed 1 base at V and 6 bases at J, with 8 bases between. The CDR3 loop spans 14 amino acids. Germline V gives CDR1 SGHKS, CDR2 YYEKEE (reference sequence). CDR3 sequence reads: CASSLMTPNSPLHF. In DNA form, the CDR3 reads TGTGCCAGCAGCTTGATGACTCCTAATTCACCCCTCCACTTT.

The chain links TRBV25-1 to TRBJ1-2; no clear D gene. Germline values: CDR1 MGHDK, CDR2 SYGVNS. The CDR3 is 13 amino acids. V dropped 3 bases and J dropped 1 base, with 6 bases sitting between them. The CDR3 region is CASSDHFNYGYTF. The CDR3 DNA reads TGTGCCAGCAGTGACCATTTTAACTATGGCTACACCTTC.

The sample holds a few counts of this clone. V is TRBV5-1 and J is TRBJ1-6, with D unclear. V dropped 5 bases and J dropped 14 bases, with 17 bases sitting between them. This CDR3 is built from 13 residues. Germline V CDR1 and CDR2: SGHRS, YFSETQ. The CDR3 spells CASRPDWSWALHF. CDR3 nucleotides: TGCGCCAGCAGGCCAGACTGGTCTTGGGCCCTCCACTTT. The full variable domain, completed using reference TRBV5-1 and TRBJ1-6, is KAGVTQTPRYLIKTRGQQVTLSCSPISGHRSVSWYQQTPGQGLQFLFEYFSETQRNKGNFPGRFSGRQFSNSRSEMNVSTLELGDSALYLCASRPDWSWALHFGNGTRLTVT.

This sequence joins TRBV18 and TRBJ1-5, with 7 nucleotides matching TRBD1. Germline CDR1 and CDR2: KGHSH and LQKENI. The CDR3 totals 13 residues. Trimming took 5 bases from V and 5 from J; bases not matched to a gene: 3. For the CDR3, the DNA is TGTGCCAGCTCATCAGACAGGGATCAGCCCCAGCATTTT. This translates into CASSSDRDQPQHF. Supplemented by reference TRBV18 and TRBJ1-5, the full variable domain reads NAGVMQNPRHLVRRRGQEARLRCSPMKGHSHVYWYRQLPEEGLKFMVYLQKENIIDESGMPKERFSAEFPKEGPSILRIQQVVRGDSAAYFCASSSDRDQPQHFGDGTRLSIL.

V is TRBV6-1 and J is TRBJ2-3; 13 positions match TRBD2. Trimming removed 4 bases from V and 5 bases from J; junction bases left unmatched: 9. The CDR3 is 17 residues long. Germline CDR1 is MNHNS and CDR2 is SASEGT. The CDR3 DNA sequence: TGTGCCAGCAGTGTCCGACTAGCGGGGGGTGACGGAGATACGCAGTATTTT. Translating gives CASSVRLAGGDGDTQYF.